The sequence of this TCR beta chain was determined in a study of regulatory T cells in long-lasting Graves disease. Study summary: Positive TSH receptor antibodies alongside over 5 years of antithyroid drugs were what marked Graves' disease as persistent.

Time point of the sample: persistent/refractory GD, antithyroid drugs over 5 years with positive TRAb. After RNA was extracted from PBMCs, the TCR library was made from it. Study observations and caveats: Favoring TRBV28, TRBJ1-2 and TRBJ2-5 was a feature seen in persistent disease.

Arm-PCR of CDR3 regions with iRepertoire HTBI primers generated TCR beta libraries. One entry per CDR3 protein, called by TCRdb with MiXCR from the multiplex PCR reads. This sample yields about 460,000 distinct CDR3 sequences, of which about 22% are seen a single time; 13% belongs to the top ten. Per germline, CDR1 MNHEY and CDR2 SVGEGT. V was clipped by 6 bases and J by 1 base; unmatched bases: 8. The CDR3 is made up of 16 amino acids. This clonotype has ten or more counts. Its antigen is currently unknown. Sequencing was performed on peripheral blood mononuclear cells (PBMCs), taken when the disease was refractory, from a patient treated with antithyroid drugs. This TCR derives from a female donor with Graves disease. The chain is built from TRBV6-2 or TRBV6-3 and TRBJ2-2, with TRBD2 identical over 7 bases. CDR3 nucleotide sequence: TGTGCCAGCAGGATCCGGGACTACCGGAACACCGGGGAGCTGTTTTTT. Amino acid sequence: CASRIRDYRNTGELFF.